This T cell receptor beta chain was sequenced during a study of technical replicates of blood from four donors. CDR1 and CDR2 (germline): LNHDA, SQIVND (reference sequence). The CDR3 runs to 12 residues. V was trimmed by 6 bases and J by 2 bases, leaving 7 bases between them. Data came from immunoSEQ multiplex PCR; TCRdb stores just in-frame clones and leaves some out. This sample has roughly 62,000 clones, with about 94% found just once. The chain joins TRBV19 to TRBJ1-1, with D maybe TRBD1 (6 bases). This sequence originates from a human donor in good health. Some clones in this sample may be carry-over from other donors' samples. Sequenced sample: PBMCs. CDR3 loop: CASRDRNTEAFF. CDR3 in DNA: TGTGCCAGTAGGGACAGAAACACTGAAGCTTTCTTT.